The rows below give T cell receptor beta chains drawn from one sample of a study of blood T cells in healthy people across ages. In TCRdb, the 5' RACE reads were re-called with MiXCR into one record per CDR3 protein. Of approximately 600,000 distinct CDR3 sequences listed, around three fifths are singletons. Specimen: blood. These receptors all stem from a man in his 60s in good health. CDR3s include the opening cysteine and the closing phenylalanine or tryptophan. The order of the fields is V gene, J gene, D gene, clone size, CDR3 protein, CDR3 DNA. D genes are given only for firm matches. Expanded clones are given a class, and other clones once, few, many or no size at all.

TRBV12-3/TRBV12-4	TRBJ2-7	TRBD2	NA	CASSSGTRAYEQYF	TGTGCCAGCAGCTCCGGGACTAGAGCCTACGAGCAGTACTTC
TRBV5-1	TRBJ2-7	NA	NA	CASTQEGGSSYEQYF	TGCGCCAGCACACAGGAGGGGGGAAGCTCCTACGAGCAGTACTTC
TRBV18	TRBJ2-3	NA	few	CASSPPGRGTDTQYF	TGTGCCAGCTCACCACCGGGGAGGGGGACAGATACGCAGTATTTT
TRBV29-1	TRBJ2-5	NA	NA	CSVAMLRGYQETQYF	TGCAGCGTTGCTATGTTGCGGGGCTACCAAGAGACCCAGTACTTC
TRBV11-2	TRBJ2-1	NA	NA	CASSLQGPPYNEQFF	TGTGCCAGCAGCCTACAGGGTCCCCCCTACAATGAGCAGTTCTTC
TRBV27	TRBJ2-5	NA	NA	CATKTGRWYQETQYF	TGTGCCACCAAAACGGGACGTTGGTACCAAGAGACCCAGTACTTC
TRBV10-3	TRBJ2-5	TRBD1	NA	CAIATGTGQETQYF	TGTGCCATCGCGACCGGGACAGGGCAAGAGACCCAGTACTTC
TRBV12-3/TRBV12-4	TRBJ2-3	TRBD2	NA	CASSSTSGDTQYF	TGTGCCAGCAGTTCGACTAGCGGAGACACGCAGTATTTT
TRBV19	TRBJ2-1	NA	NA	CASSPPAGIYNEQFF	TGTGCCAGTAGTCCCCCGGCGGGGATTTACAATGAGCAGTTCTTC
TRBV6-1	TRBJ1-4	TRBD1	NA	CASSLQTGRDEKLFF	TGTGCCAGCAGCCTACAGACAGGGAGGGATGAAAAACTGTTTTTT
TRBV7-2	TRBJ2-4	NA	few	CASSLVTGLAKNIQYF	TGTGCCAGCAGCTTAGTAACGGGGTTAGCCAAAAACATTCAGTACTTC
TRBV5-1	TRBJ2-7	TRBD1	NA	CASSEGQAASYEQYF	TGCGCCAGCAGCGAGGGACAGGCGGCGTCCTACGAGCAGTACTTC
TRBV29-1	TRBJ1-1	NA	few	CSVGPINTEAFF	TGCAGCGTAGGACCGATCAACACTGAAGCTTTCTTT
TRBV9	TRBJ2-7	TRBD2	few	CASSVASGTSRNEQYF	TGTGCCAGCAGCGTAGCTTCCGGGACTAGCAGGAACGAGCAGTACTTC
TRBV27	TRBJ2-1	NA	many	CASSSGSSYNEQFF	TGTGCCAGCAGTTCCGGGAGCTCCTACAATGAGCAGTTCTTC
TRBV4-1	TRBJ2-7	TRBD2	few	CASSQGGLAGYEQYF	TGCGCCAGCAGCCAAGGGGGACTAGCGGGCTACGAGCAGTACTTC
TRBV3-1	TRBJ1-2	NA	NA	CASSQFSTYGYTF	TGTGCCAGCAGCCAATTTTCTACCTATGGCTACACCTTC
TRBV29-1	TRBJ2-5	NA	NA	CSVDDPGGPQETQYF	TGCAGCGTGGACGACCCGGGGGGCCCCCAAGAGACCCAGTACTTC
TRBV28	TRBJ2-7	TRBD1	NA	CATRTGINYEQYF	TGTGCCACCCGGACAGGGATCAACTACGAGCAGTACTTC
TRBV25-1	TRBJ1-2	NA	NA	CASSARTPLYYGYTF	TGTGCCAGCAGTGCCAGGACACCGCTATACTATGGCTACACCTTC